Following are 18 T cell receptor beta chains from one sample sequenced in a study of cytomegalovirus exposure and HLA in healthy donors (dated by TCRdb to 2015 to 2018). Library construction relied on the immunoSEQ multiplex PCR assay. A mixture of 60 forward primers for TCR Vbeta segments and 13 reverse primers for TCR Jbeta segments was used in the multiplex PCR. This is the immuneACCESS table as TCRdb keeps it, with only in-frame sequences that have V and J called. A part of the clones is gone; compared with another copy, unresolved V genes explain less than half, and the rest is unexplained. The sample yields approximately 65,000 clones; roughly two thirds were counted once. Of the sample, 15% to 20% falls within the top ten clones. Source material: PBMCs. The receptors here all came from a man aged 35 to 55 in good health and CMV-seropositive.

This sequence joins TRBV21-1 and TRBJ1-5; the table's D call of TRBD1 was not tested on the DNA. TRBV21-1 is a known pseudogene. The CDR3 has 15 amino acids. CDR3 residues: CASSKSWQVNQPQHF. The CDR3, as DNA: TGTGCCAGCAGCAAATCGTGGCAGGTCAATCAGCCCCAGCATTTT.

The chain's CDR3 is CASSRGTLAETQYF. The CDR3 bases are TGTGCCAGCTCACGCGGGACCCTCGCAGAGACCCAGTACTTC. The chain couples TRBV18 to TRBJ2-5, with D perhaps TRBD2 (6 bases). Trimming shortened V by 4 bases and J by 4 bases, and 13 bases separated the two germline ends. The CDR3 loop spans 14 amino acids. Germline V lookup: CDR1 KGHSH, CDR2 LQKENI.

For this clone: Other DNA sequences in the sample encode the same CDR3. The chain combines TRBV2 with TRBJ2-7; 14 nucleotides line up with TRBD2. The V gene's germline CDR1 is SNHLY and CDR2 FYNNEI. This CDR3 is 17 amino acids long. The J segment lost 1 base and the V segment lost 7 bases, leaving 9 bases of the junction unmatched. CDR3 region: CASIPGLAGEGSYEQYF. DNA for the CDR3: TGTGCCAGCATTCCGGGACTAGCGGGAGAGGGGTCCTACGAGCAGTACTTC.

The rearrangement uses TRBV29-1 and TRBJ2-2, with TRBD2 matching 8 bases. The CDR3 extends over 15 amino acids. CDR1 and CDR2 from the germline V gene are SQVTM and ANQGSEA. Germline trimming cut 6 bases from V and 0 bases from J; bases unmatched to any gene: 6. In DNA form, the CDR3 reads TGCAGCGTCGCGACTAGCGACACGAACACCGGGGAGCTGTTTTTT. This codes for CSVATSDTNTGELFF.

The chain has TRBV19 and TRBJ2-1; TRBD2 agrees at 9 bases. After removal of 4 bases from V and 0 bases from J, the junction contained 7 bases not matched to a gene. Germline lookup yields CDR1 LNHDA and CDR2 SQIVND (reference sequence). The CDR3 covers 17 residues. CDR3 loop: CASSTPSGESSYNEQFF. For the CDR3, the DNA is TGTGCCAGTAGTACCCCTAGCGGGGAGAGCTCCTACAATGAGCAGTTCTTC.

The chain is built from TRBV30 and TRBJ1-4, with a weak D call TRBD1 (5 bases). Germline assignment: CDR1 GTSNPN and CDR2 SVGIG (reference sequence). Trimming took 1 base from V and 8 from J, leaving 14 bases between them. The CDR3 spans 14 residues. The CDR3 loop reads CAWSAGNLQEKLFF. CDR3 DNA: TGTGCCTGGAGTGCAGGGAACCTACAGGAAAAACTGTTTTTT.

This clone was observed a few times. The chain uses TRBV4-1 and TRBJ1-1; D is unclear. Germline V gene data show CDR1 as MGHRA and CDR2 as YSYEKL. CDR3 length: 14 residues. V shed 0 bases and J shed 5 bases, with 10 bases lying between them. The chain's CDR3 is CASSQDRGTTEAFF. As DNA, the CDR3 is TGCGCCAGCAGCCAAGATCGGGGTACGACTGAAGCTTTCTTT.

The V gene is TRBV18, the J gene TRBJ2-5, with 10 bases lining up with TRBD1. The germline CDR1 and CDR2 sequences are KGHSH and LQKENI. Trimming removed 3 bases from V and 4 bases from J; junction bases left unmatched: 5. This CDR3 is 15 amino acids long. The CDR3 DNA sequence: TGTGCCAGCTCACCCCCCGGGACAGGGGTAGAGACCCAGTACTTC. Protein product: CASSPPGTGVETQYF.

This clone was picked up one time. The chain employs TRBV7-9 and TRBJ2-2; D gene ambiguous. The germline V gene encodes CDR1 SEHNR and CDR2 FQNEAQ (reference sequence). Trimming stripped 2 bases from V and 6 bases from J, with 10 bases between. CDR3 length equals 14 residues. This chain's CDR3 is CASSLLAESGELFF. The CDR3 DNA reads as TGTGCCAGCAGCTTATTGGCCGAATCCGGGGAGCTGTTTTTT.

The genes are TRBV5-6 and TRBJ2-5; TRBD1 matches at 11 bases. CDR1 SGHDT and CDR2 YYEEEE come from the germline V gene. V shed 0 bases, J shed 7 bases, and the junction held 2 bases outside the gene matches. CDR3 size: 14 residues. Here the CDR3 reads CASSLGGTGGTQYF. The CDR3 DNA is TGTGCCAGCAGCTTGGGTGGGACAGGGGGGACCCAGTACTTC. Full variable domain (outside the CDR3, taken from reference TRBV5-6 and TRBJ2-5): DAGVTQSPTHLIKTRGQQVTLRCSPKSGHDTVSWYQQALGQGPQFIFQYYEEEERQRGNFPDRFSGHQFPNYSSELNVNALLLGDSALYLCASSLGGTGGTQYFGPGTRLLVL.

The V call is TRBV7-3, the J call TRBJ2-3; 7 nucleotides align to TRBD2. CDR1 is SGHTA, CDR2 FQGTGA, per germline. The CDR3 totals 16 residues. Losses at the gene ends were 3 bases for V and 4 bases for J; bases not matched to a gene: 10. The CDR3 reads CASSFQSGKIADTQYF. In nucleotides, the CDR3 is TGTGCCAGCAGCTTCCAAAGCGGGAAGATCGCAGATACGCAGTATTTT.

The chain combines TRBV30 with TRBJ2-1; D may be TRBD2 (6 bases). This CDR3 has 15 amino acids. V lost 7 bases and J 0 bases, leaving 16 bases between the germline ends. CDR1 and CDR2 from the germline V gene are GTSNPN and SVGIG (reference sequence). The CDR3 spells CASSEGQSSYNEQFF. Written as DNA, the CDR3 is TGTGCCTCTTCGGAGGGTCAGAGCTCCTACAATGAGCAGTTCTTC.

The chain recombines TRBV15 with TRBJ1-1; D is perhaps TRBD1 (5 bases). The CDR3 is 14 residues long. The germline gives CDR1 LNHNV, CDR2 YYDKDF (reference sequence). V lost 5 bases to trimming and J lost 10 bases, with 20 bases between them. CDR3 DNA: TGTGCCACCAGCCGAGGTTTGGGACTTGGTGGAGCTTTCTTT. Protein sequence: CATSRGLGLGGAFF. Using reference TRBV15 and TRBJ1-1 for the parts outside the CDR3, the full variable domain is DAMVIQNPRYQVTQFGKPVTLSCSQTLNHNVMYWYQQKSSQAPKLLFHYYDKDFNNEADTPDNFQSRRPNTSFCFLDIRSPGLGDTAMYLCATSRGLGLGGAFFGQGTRLTVV.

This sequence joins TRBV7-6 and TRBJ2-7, with a tentative D call TRBD1 (6 bases). Germline CDR1 is SGHVS and CDR2 is FNYEAQ. The V end was cut by 4 bases, the J end by 0 bases, with 13 bases between. The CDR3 has 15 amino acids. CDR3 in DNA: TGTGCCAGCAGCTCACATACCAGGGGCTCCTACGAGCAGTACTTC. Translated, it gives CASSSHTRGSYEQYF.

J is TRBJ1-4 and V is TRBV5-4, with TRBD1 as a possible D gene (5 bases). Germline V lookup: CDR1 SGHNT, CDR2 YYREEE (reference sequence). The CDR3 covers 15 residues. V dropped 0 bases and J dropped 1 base, with 7 bases sitting between them. CDR3 sequence reads: CASSLDGGTNEKLFF. The CDR3 DNA is TGTGCCAGCAGCTTGGACGGGGGAACTAATGAAAAACTGTTTTTT.

This chain joins TRBV5-1 and TRBJ2-5, with D possibly being TRBD2 (5 bases). This CDR3 is 15 amino acids long. The V end was cut by 0 bases, the J end by 2 bases, with 11 bases between. Germline CDR1 is SGHRS and CDR2 is YFSETQ. CDR3 sequence: CASSLGVAQQETQYF. In DNA, the CDR3 is TGCGCCAGCAGCTTGGGTGTAGCGCAACAAGAGACCCAGTACTTC.

The chain has TRBV2 and TRBJ2-3, with a possible D match to TRBD1 (6 bases). Deletions cut 6 bases from V and 4 bases from J, with 17 bases between. The germline gives CDR1 SNHLY, CDR2 FYNNEI. The CDR3 sequence is 15 residues long. The CDR3 sequence is CASRGMDSYADTQYF. For the CDR3, the DNA is TGTGCCAGCAGGGGAATGGACAGCTACGCAGATACGCAGTATTTT.

The chain combines TRBV4-2 with TRBJ2-1; TRBD2 matches at 11 bases. CDR3 length equals 23 residues. Unmatched junction bases numbered 27, after V lost 1 base and J lost 7 bases. Germline CDR1 LGHNA, CDR2 YNFKEQ. The CDR3 nucleotides are TGTGCCAGCAGCCAAGGATCTTCCCCTCGCGGGGGCGGGGGACTAGCGGTAGAGAATGAGCAGTTCTTC. Translating it yields CASSQGSSPRGGGGLAVENEQFF.